This T cell receptor beta chain came from a study of cytotoxic CD8 clonotypes in ibrutinib-treated CLL (dated by TCRdb to the early 2020s). As for the study more broadly: The cohort had 11 relapsed/refractory and around 15 treatment-naive patients; roughly 17 were IGHV unmutated. Partial responses were observed in 24 patients and complete responses in 2; after a median follow-up of roughly 72 months, remission was maintained in 15 or so patients and progression was observed in roughly twelve. Cryopreserved peripheral blood mononuclear cells were obtained prior to treatment, at the time of response, and at either disease progression or sustained remission. Response samples were obtained after a median of approximately 12 months of treatment, with a range of roughly 6 to 36 months. Every remission and progressive disease sample was obtained while ibrutinib was still being received by the patients. Of the 90 or so participants in the trial, roughly 25 had longitudinal samples available. An average of about 250,000 productive templates and some 99,000 productive rearrangements was obtained per sample. The investigation overall reported the following: Sampling times were not matched between sustained-remission and progressing patients, and lymph node repertoires were not studied. Baseline clonality was found to be higher than that of age-matched healthy donors and was strongly correlated with circulating CD8+ T-cell counts. Clonality rose at ibrutinib response, remained stable during sustained remission, and dropped back toward baseline at progression. Public clonotypes were found to be uncommon and were observed to contract or remain stable during treatment; the increase in clonality was shown to reflect expansion of private clonotypes at ibrutinib response.

Each clonotype received, on average, around 10x coverage in deep resolution sequencing performed on a MiSeq, where the target depth lay between 1 in 1 million and 1 in 200,000 T cells. TCR beta libraries were generated with the immunoSEQ hsTCRB Kit. The authors' analysis ran thus. ImmunoSEQ Data Assistant and ImmunoSEQ Analyzer were used for data analysis, and V, D and J genes were assigned according to IMGT definitions. Clonality, which ranges from 0 to 1, was calculated as one minus the normalized Shannon entropy of productive rearrangement frequencies. Only overrepresented clonotypes making up at least 0.05% of each patient's repertoire were included in the public clonotype analysis. Fewer than 15 repertoires from age-matched healthy donors, obtained from immuneACCESS, served as clonality controls. Here the immuneACCESS table is served through TCRdb, limited to in-frame sequences with V and J called. Missing clones are a known gap in these copies; in checked studies unresolved V genes cover under half, and the rest lacks a known reason. V, J and clone size are those of that table, while D and trimming were read from the DNA. This sample is represented by more than 110,000 clones; roughly 90% of them were singletons. Approximately 11% of the sample lies in the top ten.

CDR1 MNHEY and CDR2 SMNVEV are derived from the germline V gene (reference sequence). Deletion took 11 bases off V and 0 bases off J, with a span of 15 bases between the germline ends. The CDR3 runs 14 residues from the cysteine to the phenylalanine. The DNA shown is the 42-base CDR3, in frame from base 1. Comment on this clone: Its antigen is not yet known. Base quality data are lacking; no much larger clone is found one base away.

The time point label corresponds to: approximately twelve months on ibrutinib. For TCR beta library preparation, around 1.9 micrograms of genomic DNA were extracted from the cryopreserved PBMCs. Longitudinal blood samples from CLL patients on ibrutinib monotherapy underwent high-throughput TCR beta sequencing. Patients were enrolled in a phase 2 open-label single-center ibrutinib monotherapy trial. The rearranged segments are TRBV27 and TRBJ2-3, with no confident D gene call. This TCR derives from a human donor with chronic lymphocytic leukemia. The sequencing used PBMCs, collected after 12 months of ibrutinib treatment. Here the CDR3 is given as CAVARGGSTDTQYF. The sequence in DNA is TGTGCCGTCGCACGAGGCGGAAGCACAGATACGCAGTATTTT.